The 24 T cell receptor beta chains below come from one sample, sequenced in a study of radiotherapy plus CTLA-4 blockade in lung cancer. Repertoires were generated with immunoSEQ multiplex PCR, while TCRdb's copy carries only in-frame clones and drops some. The sample has tens of thousands of clones; about three quarters are singletons. Specimen: peripheral blood, collected from a patient treated with radiotherapy plus ipilimumab. The receptors here all came from a human donor with non-small cell lung cancer whose response to radiotherapy plus ipilimumab could not be evaluated.

This rearrangement joins TRBV7-2 to TRBJ1-1; the match to TRBD1 covers 8 bases. Per the germline V gene, CDR1 is SGHTA and CDR2 is FQGNSA. The CDR3 is 16 residues long. Trimming at V came to 1 base and at J to 5 bases, leaving 9 bases not matched to a gene. The CDR3 here is CASSLVKGQGRTEAFF. Here the CDR3 DNA reads TGTGCCAGCAGCTTAGTCAAAGGACAGGGAAGGACTGAAGCTTTCTTT.

In this sample, this clone turned up a few times. This rearrangement joins TRBV9 to TRBJ1-5; 7 bases agree with TRBD1. Trimming took 3 bases from V and 6 from J; bases not matched to a gene: 3. Germline-derived CDR1 and CDR2 are SGDLS and YYNGEE. This CDR3 has 13 residues. CDR3 region: CASSAGTVQPQHF. The CDR3, as DNA: TGTGCCAGCAGCGCCGGGACAGTTCAGCCCCAGCATTTT.

The V call is TRBV11-2, the J call TRBJ2-7; D unresolved. Per the germline V gene, CDR1 is SGHAT and CDR2 is FQNNGV. The germline V and J ends were trimmed by 2 bases and 3 bases, with 5 bases remaining between them. The CDR3 runs to 12 residues. The DNA for the CDR3 is TGTGCCAGCAGCTTATTCAACTACGAGCAGTACTTC. It yields the protein CASSLFNYEQYF.

The chain carries TRBV11-1 and TRBJ1-1, with D unresolved. Germline V CDR1 and CDR2: SGHAT, FQDESV (reference sequence). The CDR3 covers 14 residues. Trimming removed 5 bases at V and 1 base at J, with 11 bases between. CDR3 DNA sequence: TGTGCCAGCAGCCCAGTGTCGCCGAACACTGAAGCTTTCTTT. It specifies CASSPVSPNTEAFF.

The chain combines TRBV19 with TRBJ2-5; 9 nucleotides agree with TRBD1. The CDR3 length is 16 residues. CDR1 and CDR2 (germline): LNHDA, SQIVND (reference sequence). The trim removed 4 bases at V and 5 bases at J, leaving 11 bases unmatched. CDR3 bases: TGTGCCAGTAGTACGCTCGCCGGGACAGGGAGGGAGACCCAGTACTTC. Translation: CASSTLAGTGRETQYF.

The genes are TRBV10-2 and TRBJ1-5, with TRBD1 matching over 10 bases. The CDR3 length is 15 residues. V was clipped by 8 bases and J by 4 bases; unmatched bases: 8. Per the germline V gene, CDR1 is WSHSY and CDR2 is SAAADI. DNA of the CDR3: TGCGCCAGCCGACCCCAGGACAGGGGGAATCAGCCCCAGCATTTT. Translation: CASRPQDRGNQPQHF.

The V and J genes are TRBV7-9 and TRBJ1-2; 7 bases are a match to TRBD1. Germline V gene data show CDR1 as SEHNR and CDR2 as FQNEAQ (reference sequence). V lost 6 bases, J lost 2 bases, and 3 bases stayed unmatched. CDR3 size: 13 residues. Written as DNA, the CDR3 is TGTGCCAGCAGACCGACAGGGAACTATGGCTACACCTTC. It yields the protein CASRPTGNYGYTF.

This clone was observed a few times. V and J are TRBV6-5 and TRBJ1-4, with unresolved D. Germline-derived CDR1 and CDR2 are MNHEY and SVGAGI. V lost 4 bases, J lost 4 bases, and 7 bases lay in between. The CDR3 is 13 amino acids. CDR3 in amino acids: CASSSSVNEKLFF. CDR3 nucleotides: TGTGCCAGCAGTTCCAGCGTTAATGAAAAACTGTTTTTT.

This clone was observed once. The chain uses TRBV7-2 and TRBJ1-5, with 7 positions matching TRBD1. The CDR3 is 15 amino acids. Germline V gene lookup returns CDR1 SGHTA and CDR2 FQGNSA. The trim removed 0 bases at V and 4 bases at J, leaving 3 bases unmatched. As DNA, the CDR3 is TGTGCCAGCAGCTTAGCGGGACAGATAAATCAGCCCCAGCATTTT. Translated: CASSLAGQINQPQHF.

The rearrangement uses TRBV15 and TRBJ1-4; D perhaps matches TRBD1 (5 bases). CDR3 length: 13 residues. Trimming took off 5 bases at V and 5 bases at J, with 9 bases between the two ends. Germline V gene data show CDR1 as LNHNV and CDR2 as YYDKDF (reference sequence). CDR3 residues: CATSWGGNEKLFF. CDR3 DNA: TGTGCCACCAGCTGGGGGGGAAATGAAAAACTGTTTTTT.

The V and J genes are TRBV30 and TRBJ1-5; no clear D gene. The V gene's germline CDR1 is GTSNPN and CDR2 SVGIG (reference sequence). CDR3 length: 13 residues. V lost 7 bases, J lost 3 bases, and 13 bases lay in between. The chain's CDR3 is CAFAISINQPQHF. CDR3 nucleotides: TGTGCCTTCGCCATCAGTATCAATCAGCCCCAGCATTTT.

The V call is TRBV5-1, the J call TRBJ2-2; 7 nucleotides line up with TRBD1. CDR1 and CDR2 from the germline V gene are SGHRS and YFSETQ. J gave up 7 bases and V 4 bases, and 4 bases lay outside the gene matches. CDR3 length: 13 residues. CDR3 in DNA: TGCGCCAGCAGCATTGGGACAGTCGGGGAGCTGTTTTTT. It translates to CASSIGTVGELFF.

This clone was recorded only once. V gene TRBV7-2 combines with J gene TRBJ2-3; 11 nucleotides align to TRBD2. V lost 5 bases to trimming and J lost 3 bases; unmatched junction nucleotides: 13. The CDR3 is 18 residues long. The germline V gene has CDR1 SGHTA and CDR2 FQGNSA. CDR3 DNA: TGTGCCAGCAGCCCGCGACCGACTAGCGGGGCTGGGACAGATACGCAGTATTTT. Translation gives CASSPRPTSGAGTDTQYF.

The chain joins TRBV4-3 to TRBJ1-2; 8 positions agree with TRBD1. CDR1 and CDR2 (germline): LGHNA, YSLEER. V lost 5 bases, J lost 7 bases, and 9 bases stayed unmatched. The CDR3 spans 14 residues. In DNA form, the CDR3 reads TGCGCCAGCAGCTGGACAGGGATGTCCTCTGGCTACACCTTC. This translates into CASSWTGMSSGYTF.

Only a few counts were recorded for this clone. V is TRBV5-4 and J is TRBJ1-2; 7 bases agree with TRBD1. Trimming removed 7 bases from V and 9 bases from J; junction bases left unmatched: 9. The germline V gene has CDR1 SGHNT and CDR2 YYREEE (reference sequence). The CDR3 runs 12 residues. CDR3 in amino acids: CASYNRGGSYTF. Here the CDR3 DNA reads TGTGCCAGCTATAACAGGGGTGGCAGCTACACCTTC.

This clone occurred once. The rearrangement uses TRBV9 and TRBJ1-1; D remains unclear. V lost 0 bases to trimming and J lost 1 base, with 7 bases between them. From germline, CDR1 is SGDLS and CDR2 YYNGEE. The length of the CDR3 is 14 residues. Here the CDR3 reads CASSVGEGNTEAFF. In nucleotides, the CDR3 is TGTGCCAGCAGCGTAGGGGAGGGGAACACTGAAGCTTTCTTT.

The rearrangement uses TRBV9 and TRBJ1-2, with D perhaps matching TRBD1 (5 bases). CDR1 is SGDLS, CDR2 YYNGEE, per germline. The CDR3 length is 14 residues. The germline V and J ends were trimmed by 4 bases and 2 bases, with 12 bases remaining between them. CDR3 bases: TGTGCCAGCAGCCCACGGGGGGTGAACTATGGCTACACCTTC. Amino acids: CASSPRGVNYGYTF.

This rearrangement joins TRBV7-6 to TRBJ2-2, with 13 bases lining up with TRBD2. CDR3 length equals 19 residues. J lost 2 bases, V lost 4 bases, and 10 bases had no gene match. Germline-derived CDR1 and CDR2 are SGHVS and FNYEAQ. Here the CDR3 DNA reads TGTGCCAGCAGCTCTAGCGCTAGACTAGCGGGGGGCAACACCGGGGAGCTGTTTTTT. Translating it yields CASSSSARLAGGNTGELFF.

The chain uses TRBV14 and TRBJ2-5; TRBD2 matches 7 bases. Germline assignment: CDR1 SGHDN and CDR2 FVKESK. V lost 1 base and J lost 2; bases outside the gene matches: 4. The CDR3 is 15 residues long. This chain's CDR3 is CASSQVGGLQETQYF. CDR3 bases: TGTGCCAGCAGCCAAGTGGGAGGGCTGCAAGAGACCCAGTACTTC.

The rearrangement uses TRBV18 and TRBJ1-5; TRBD1 aligns across 9 bases. The trim removed 2 bases at V and 2 bases at J, leaving 10 bases unmatched. Germline assignment: CDR1 KGHSH and CDR2 LQKENI. The CDR3 is 18 residues long. CDR3 in DNA: TGTGCCAGCTCACCAGCCATACAGGGGGCGCGGGGCAATCAGCCCCAGCATTTT. Residues: CASSPAIQGARGNQPQHF.

The chain uses TRBV11-2 and TRBJ2-3, with D possibly being TRBD2 (6 bases). Trimming pared 5 bases from V and 0 bases from J, leaving 15 bases between. Per the germline V gene, CDR1 is SGHAT and CDR2 is FQNNGV. The CDR3 is 16 amino acids. The CDR3 DNA reads as TGTGCCAGCAGCCCCCCCGGGGGATCTAGCACAGATACGCAGTATTTT. It is translated as CASSPPGGSSTDTQYF. Full variable domain (missing parts from reference TRBV11-2 and TRBJ2-3): EAGVAQSPRYKIIEKRQSVAFWCNPISGHATLYWYQQILGQGPKLLIQFQNNGVVDDSQLPKDRFSAERLKGVDSTLKIQPAKLEDSAVYLCASSPPGGSSTDTQYFGPGTRLTVL.

CDR3 amino acids: CAAGQGRSYNEQFF. For the CDR3, the DNA is TGTGCCGCCGGACAGGGGAGATCCTACAATGAGCAGTTCTTC. The chain has TRBV7-2 and TRBJ2-1; 9 bases are shared with TRBD1. The CDR3 runs 14 residues. V shed 11 bases, J shed 1 base, and the junction held 6 bases outside the gene matches. CDR1 SGHTA and CDR2 FQGNSA come from the germline V gene.

The genes are TRBV9 and TRBJ2-7; D is perhaps TRBD2 (6 bases). The V gene's germline CDR1 is SGDLS and CDR2 YYNGEE. Trimming shortened V by 2 bases and J by 0 bases, and 12 bases separated the two germline ends. CDR3 length: 15 amino acids. The CDR3, as DNA: TGTGCCAGCAGCGTCGGGGGTAGGAGCTCCTACGAGCAGTACTTC. Protein product: CASSVGGRSSYEQYF. The whole variable domain, remainder taken from reference TRBV9 and TRBJ2-7, is DSGVTQTPKHLITATGQRVTLRCSPRSGDLSVYWYQQSLDQGLQFLIQYYNGEERAKGNILERFSAQQFPDLHSELNLSSLELGDSALYFCASSVGGRSSYEQYFGPGTRLTVT.

V usage is TRBV7-9 and J usage is TRBJ1-1; 8 nucleotides agree with TRBD1. Germline V CDR1 and CDR2: SEHNR, FQNEAQ (reference sequence). With 7 bases clipped from V and 3 bases from J, the junction kept 4 bases outside the gene matches. The CDR3 is made up of 13 amino acids. CDR3 sequence: CASTKTGDTEAFF. The DNA for the CDR3 is TGTGCCAGCACCAAGACAGGGGACACTGAAGCTTTCTTT.